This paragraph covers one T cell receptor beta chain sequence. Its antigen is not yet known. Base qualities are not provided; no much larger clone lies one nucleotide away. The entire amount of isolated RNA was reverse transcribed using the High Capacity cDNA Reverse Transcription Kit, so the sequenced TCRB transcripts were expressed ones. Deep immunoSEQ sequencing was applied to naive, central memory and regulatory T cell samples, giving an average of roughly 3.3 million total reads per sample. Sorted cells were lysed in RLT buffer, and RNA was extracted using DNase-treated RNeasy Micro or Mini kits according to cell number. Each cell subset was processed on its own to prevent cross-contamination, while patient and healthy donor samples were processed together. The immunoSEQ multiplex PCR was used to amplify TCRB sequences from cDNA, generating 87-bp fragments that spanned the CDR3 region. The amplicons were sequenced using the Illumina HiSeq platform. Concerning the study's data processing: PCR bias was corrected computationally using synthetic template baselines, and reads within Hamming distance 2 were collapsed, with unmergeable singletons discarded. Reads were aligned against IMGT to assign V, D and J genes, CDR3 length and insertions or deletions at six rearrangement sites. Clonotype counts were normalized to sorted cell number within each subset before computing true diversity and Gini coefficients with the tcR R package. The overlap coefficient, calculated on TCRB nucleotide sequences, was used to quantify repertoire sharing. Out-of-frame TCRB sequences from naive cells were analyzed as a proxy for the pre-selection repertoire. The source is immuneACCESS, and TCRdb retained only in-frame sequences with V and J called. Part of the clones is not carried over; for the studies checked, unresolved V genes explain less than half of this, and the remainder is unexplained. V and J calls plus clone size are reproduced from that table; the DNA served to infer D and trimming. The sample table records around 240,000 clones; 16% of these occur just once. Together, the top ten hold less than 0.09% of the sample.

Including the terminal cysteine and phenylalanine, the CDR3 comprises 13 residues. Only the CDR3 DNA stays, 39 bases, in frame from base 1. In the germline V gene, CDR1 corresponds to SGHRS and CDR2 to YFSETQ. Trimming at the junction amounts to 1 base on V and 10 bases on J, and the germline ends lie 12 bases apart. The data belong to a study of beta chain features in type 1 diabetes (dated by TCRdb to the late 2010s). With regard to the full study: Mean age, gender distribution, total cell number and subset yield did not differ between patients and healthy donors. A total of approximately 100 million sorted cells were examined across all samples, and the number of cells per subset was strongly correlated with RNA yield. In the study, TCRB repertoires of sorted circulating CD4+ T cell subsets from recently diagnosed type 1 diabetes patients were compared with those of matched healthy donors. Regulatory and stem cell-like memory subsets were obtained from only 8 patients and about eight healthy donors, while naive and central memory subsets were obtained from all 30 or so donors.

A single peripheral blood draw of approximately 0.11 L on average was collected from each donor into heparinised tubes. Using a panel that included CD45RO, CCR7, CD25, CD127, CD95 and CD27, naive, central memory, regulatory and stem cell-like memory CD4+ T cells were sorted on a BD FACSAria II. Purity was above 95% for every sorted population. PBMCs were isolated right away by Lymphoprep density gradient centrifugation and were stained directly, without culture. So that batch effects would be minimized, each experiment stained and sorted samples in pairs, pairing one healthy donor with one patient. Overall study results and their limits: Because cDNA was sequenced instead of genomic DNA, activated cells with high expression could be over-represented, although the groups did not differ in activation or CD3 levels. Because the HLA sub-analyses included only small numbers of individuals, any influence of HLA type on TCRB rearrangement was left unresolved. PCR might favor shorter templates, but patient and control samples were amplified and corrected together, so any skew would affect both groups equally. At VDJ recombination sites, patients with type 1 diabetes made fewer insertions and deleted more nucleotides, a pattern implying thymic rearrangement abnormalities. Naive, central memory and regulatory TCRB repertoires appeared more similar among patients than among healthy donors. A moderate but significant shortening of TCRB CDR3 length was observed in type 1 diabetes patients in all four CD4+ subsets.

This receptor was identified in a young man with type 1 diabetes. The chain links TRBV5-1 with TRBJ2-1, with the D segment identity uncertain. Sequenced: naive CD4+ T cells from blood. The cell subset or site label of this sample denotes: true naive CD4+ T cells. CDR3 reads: CASSLRELGEQFF. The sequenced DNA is TGCGCCAGCAGCTTGCGAGAGTTAGGAGAGCAGTTCTTC.